The 17 T cell receptor beta chains in this list originate from one sample, sequenced in a study of breast tumors, draining lymph nodes, adjacent tissues. The lymph nodes were axillary draining lymph nodes from breast cancer patients. TCRdb processed the multiplex PCR reads anew with MiXCR; each CDR3 protein has one entry. Here the sample spans about 180,000 distinct CDR3 sequences, about 34% being singletons. Sample: axillary lymph node tissue. The receptors originated from a female donor with breast cancer. Some clones in this sample may be carry-over from other donors' samples.

There are a few counts of this clonotype. A much bigger clone sits one base away, suggesting this may be a read error. This rearrangement joins TRBV6-5 to TRBJ2-7; 7 bases are a match to TRBD2. The CDR3 is 15 amino acids. The germline gives CDR1 MNHEY, CDR2 SVGAGI. With 8 bases clipped from V and 0 bases from J, the junction kept 10 bases outside the gene matches. The CDR3 reads CASVRGRALSYEQYF. CDR3 nucleotides: TGTGCCAGCGTGAGAGGGAGGGCCCTCTCCTACGAGCAGTACTTC.

In its sample, this clonotype was seen a few times. A read error is possible here, since a much larger clone lies one base away. The rearrangement uses TRBV6-1 and TRBJ1-4; D is ambiguous. CDR1 and CDR2 (germline): MNHNS, SASEGT. The CDR3 consists of 15 residues. The CDR3 nucleotides read TGTGCCAGCAGTCAAGCGCCCGAAGGTAATGAAAAACTGTTTTTT. This sequence encodes CASSQAPEGNEKLFF.

This clonotype was counted ten times or more. The V gene is TRBV4-1, the J gene TRBJ1-4; D call uncertain. Germline CDR1 is MGHRA and CDR2 is YSYEKL. The CDR3 spans 13 residues. Trimming removed 4 bases at V and 8 bases at J, with 11 bases between. The CDR3 region is CASSLLEREKLFF. CDR3 in DNA: TGCGCCAGCAGCCTCCTCGAAAGGGAAAAACTGTTTTTT.

This clonotype came up many times. The V call is TRBV4-1, the J call TRBJ1-2; no firm D call. The CDR3 length is 14 residues. Germline V gene lookup returns CDR1 MGHRA and CDR2 YSYEKL. The V end lost 1 base, the J end lost 8 bases, and 14 bases lay between the germline ends. The CDR3 DNA sequence: TGCGCCAGCAGCCAAGTAGAGGCGAAGCTAGGCTACACCTTC. Protein: CASSQVEAKLGYTF.

This clonotype has a count of ten or more. The chain is built from TRBV6-4 and TRBJ1-2, with D perhaps TRBD1 (6 bases). The CDR3 has 18 amino acids. Germline lookup yields CDR1 MRHNA and CDR2 SNTAGT. Trimming left V 8 bases short and J 5 bases short, with 30 bases between. The CDR3 is CASVTETRGPLRRYGYTF. CDR3 in DNA: TGTGCCAGCGTCACGGAAACCAGGGGCCCCTTACGGAGATATGGCTACACCTTC.

This clonotype has ten or more counts. CDR3 coding DNA: TGTGCCAGCAGTCCTCAGGGGTCTCAAGAGACCCAGTACTTC. It yields the protein CASSPQGSQETQYF. The chain has TRBV6-6 and TRBJ2-5; D perhaps matches TRBD1 (6 bases). Germline lookup yields CDR1 MNHNY and CDR2 SVGAGI (reference sequence). This CDR3 is 14 amino acids long. Trimming cost V 5 bases and J 2 bases, with 12 bases left between them.

This clonotype came up many times. The chain is built from TRBV6-1 and TRBJ2-6; 7 bases are a match to TRBD2. The V gene's germline CDR1 is MNHNS and CDR2 SASEGT. V gave up 6 bases and J gave up 1 base; unmatched junction bases: 9. This CDR3 spans 17 amino acids. CDR3 in amino acids: CASSPGLYNSGANVLTF. CDR3 sequence (DNA): TGTGCCAGCAGCCCGGGACTATATAATTCTGGGGCCAACGTCCTGACTTTC.

This clonotype appeared many times. This rearrangement joins TRBV30 to TRBJ1-2; 12 bases align to TRBD1. Unmatched junction bases numbered 3, after V lost 1 base and J lost 6 bases. Germline V gives CDR1 GTSNPN, CDR2 SVGIG (reference sequence). The CDR3 runs 14 residues. Here the CDR3 reads CAWSGGTGGDGYTF. Here the CDR3 DNA reads TGTGCCTGGAGTGGGGGGACAGGGGGCGATGGCTACACCTTC.

The chain links TRBV10-2 to TRBJ1-4, with 9 bases that match TRBD1. The V gene's germline CDR1 is WSHSY and CDR2 SAAADI. Trimming cost V 6 bases and J 3 bases; bases outside gene matches: 11. CDR3 length equals 17 residues. The CDR3 bases are TGCGCCAGCAGGCGCGGACAGGGGCGTAAGGCTAATGAAAAACTGTTTTTT. This gives the protein CASRRGQGRKANEKLFF.

The rearrangement links TRBV15 to TRBJ2-3; D may correspond to TRBD1 or TRBD2 (6 bases each). The length of the CDR3 is 14 residues. CDR1 and CDR2 from the germline V gene are LNHNV and YYDKDF (reference sequence). The germline V and J ends were trimmed by 3 bases and 8 bases, with 15 bases remaining between them. The DNA of the CDR3 is TGTGCCACCAGCAGTCCAGGGGCGGGATGTACGCAGTATTTT. Encoded protein: CATSSPGAGCTQYF.

This clonotype came up a few times. A much larger clone differs from this one at a single base, so this may be a read error. This chain uses TRBV9 with TRBJ1-2; TRBD1 is a possible D gene (5 bases). Looked up from germline, CDR1 is SGDLS and CDR2 is YYNGEE. The CDR3 totals 15 residues. This CDR3 reads CASSVGQGYNYGSTF. The CDR3, as DNA: TGTGCCAGCAGCGTAGGTCAGGGTTACAACTATGGCTCCACCTTC.

This clonotype showed up many times. This may arise from a read error, as a much more abundant clone is one base away. The J gene is TRBJ2-3, the V gene TRBV20-1; the match to TRBD2 covers 9 bases. Losses at the gene ends were 3 bases for V and 4 bases for J; bases not matched to a gene: 8. The CDR3 length is 15 residues. Germline lookup yields CDR1 DFQATT and CDR2 SNEGSKA (reference sequence). The CDR3 DNA is TGCAGTGCTAGGGGCGGACTAGCGAACGCAGATACGCAGTATTTT. Translating gives CSARGGLANADTQYF.

The CDR3 DNA reads TGTGCCAGCAGTTTCATAGACGCAGCGGGGGATGAGCAGTTCTTC. This gives the protein CASSFIDAAGDEQFF. The chain is built from TRBV14 and TRBJ2-1; TRBD2 matches 8 bases. This CDR3 is 15 amino acids long. Trimming cost V 6 bases and J 8 bases; bases outside gene matches: 12. CDR1 is SGHDN and CDR2 is FVKESK in the germline V gene.

Notes on this clonotype: A read error may explain this, as a much larger clone is one base away. The chain is built from TRBV28 and TRBJ1-4; TRBD1 might be the D (6 bases). CDR1 and CDR2 (germline): MDHEN, SYDVKM. The CDR3 spans 15 residues. The CDR3 region is CVSSFGGGADEKLFF. The CDR3 DNA follows: TGTGTCAGCAGTTTTGGTGGGGGGGCCGATGAAAAACTGTTTTTT.

This clonotype was counted at least ten times. The chain uses TRBV11-2 and TRBJ2-7; maybe TRBD2 (5 bases). This CDR3 contains 15 residues. Per germline, CDR1 SGHAT and CDR2 FQNNGV. The V end lost 1 base, the J end lost 0 bases, and 10 bases lay between the germline ends. DNA for the CDR3: TGTGCCAGCAGCTTAGCATCCGGGGACTCCTACGAGCAGTACTTC. Translated: CASSLASGDSYEQYF.

The sample holds many counts of this clonotype. The V gene is TRBV3-1, the J gene TRBJ1-4; weak D call: TRBD1 (5 bases). The CDR3 totals 15 residues. Germline V gene sequence: CDR1 LGHDT, CDR2 YNNKEL (reference sequence). Trimming removed 4 bases from V and 2 bases from J, with 11 bases in between. The DNA for the CDR3 is TGTGCCAGCAGCCGGGGACTTGGGACTAATGAAAAACTGTTTTTT. Protein product: CASSRGLGTNEKLFF.

A note on this clonotype: A much larger clone lies a single base off, so this may be a read error. The CDR3 carries no conserved terminal phenylalanine or tryptophan, so it likely arises from a read error. The DNA is omitted, as the CDR3 cannot be located on it reliably, and the CDR3 follows TCRdb's listing. The chain carries TRBV7-9 and TRBJ2-5; the table's D call TRBD1 went unverified against the DNA. The V gene's germline CDR1 is SEHNR and CDR2 FQNEAQ (reference sequence). The CDR3 spans 15 amino acids, including both terminal residues. This chain's CDR3 is CASSPRDRPQETQHS.